This T cell receptor beta chain was captured by sequencing in a study of blood T cell repertoires in COVID-19. Study-wide context: Samples taken during acute and convalescent COVID-19 were collected in the United States, Italy and Spain. PBMCs, B-cell-depleted T cells, or T cells were the source of the cDNA or gDNA that made up the material.

Participant ages covered roughly 18 to 90 years across about 25 US areas. Cohort allocation depended upon clinical history that participants reported. The V and J ends lost 2 bases and 0 bases respectively, with 8 bases between them. CDR3 size: 15 residues. Germline V gene sequence: CDR1 MNHNS, CDR2 SASEGT. Using immunoSEQ multiplex PCR, the repertoire was profiled, and TCRdb retains in-frame clones only, with some absent. The table shows about 270,000 clones, with approximately 91% occurring only once. The sample comprised PBMCs or T cells enriched from blood (not recorded which). This clonotype was obtained from a woman aged 40 to 49 with acute COVID-19. This chain uses TRBV6-1 with TRBJ1-5; D may be TRBD1 (5 bases). CDR3 nucleotides: TGTGCCAGCAGTGAACAGGGTTATAGCAATCAGCCCCAGCATTTT. Protein: CASSEQGYSNQPQHF.